This T cell receptor beta chain was retrieved from a study of OX40 agonist ivuxolimab in advanced cancers. Overall study: With ivuxolimab, an agonistic anti-OX40 (CD134) antibody, patients were treated. Across the patients, intravenous ivuxolimab was delivered every 2 weeks at 0.01 to 10 mg/kg. Dose-escalation cases comprised hepatocellular carcinoma, melanoma, renal cell or head and neck cancer.

Blood specimens came from baseline, cycle 4 day 1, and cycle 7 day 1. Losses at the gene ends were 4 bases for V and 6 bases for J; bases not matched to a gene: 8. This CDR3 is 15 amino acids long. Germline V lookup: CDR1 SGHRS, CDR2 YFSETQ. The protocol was immunoSEQ multiplex PCR, while the TCRdb copy is restricted to in-frame clones and leaves out a portion. This table holds some 69,000 clones, around 90% found once. The chain employs TRBV5-1 and TRBJ2-7; 12 bases match TRBD2. The sequenced sample was CD4+ or CD8+ T cells sorted from blood, obtained in a trial of the OX40 agonist ivuxolimab. The receptor's source is an adult with an advanced solid tumor such as melanoma, head and neck, liver or kidney cancer. CDR3 protein: CASSTLAGGPVEQYF. CDR3 DNA sequence: TGCGCCAGCAGCACCCTAGCGGGAGGGCCGGTCGAGCAGTACTTC.